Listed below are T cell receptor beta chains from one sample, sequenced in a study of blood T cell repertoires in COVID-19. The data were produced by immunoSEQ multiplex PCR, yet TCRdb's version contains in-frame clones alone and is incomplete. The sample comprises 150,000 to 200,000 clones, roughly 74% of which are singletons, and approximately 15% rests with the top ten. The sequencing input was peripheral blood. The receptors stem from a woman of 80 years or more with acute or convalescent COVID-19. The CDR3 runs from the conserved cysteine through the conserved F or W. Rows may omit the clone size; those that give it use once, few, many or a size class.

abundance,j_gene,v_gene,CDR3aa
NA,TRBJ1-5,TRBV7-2,CASSLSEGSGQPQHF
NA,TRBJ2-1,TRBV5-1,CASEIGQGRDEQFF
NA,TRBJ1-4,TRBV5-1,CASSPGQSNEKLFF
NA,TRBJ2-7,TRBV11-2,CASSRTDSYEQYF
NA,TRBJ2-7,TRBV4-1,CASSTPAGYEQYF
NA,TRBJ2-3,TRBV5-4,CASSFQGTDTQYF
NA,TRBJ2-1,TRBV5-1,CASSLLDSYNEQFF
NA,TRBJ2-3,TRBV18,CASSPGTNRADTQYF
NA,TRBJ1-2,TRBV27,CASSLTPRQDGGYTF
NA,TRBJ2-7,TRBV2,CASSEAQGPSTEQYF
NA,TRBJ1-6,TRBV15,CATSRDPGRNSPLHF
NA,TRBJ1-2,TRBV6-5,CASSPTGTSNYGYTF
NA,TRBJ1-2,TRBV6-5,CASSYATGGSYGYTF
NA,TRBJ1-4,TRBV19,CASSIGRGSGKLFF
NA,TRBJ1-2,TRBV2,CASSRDRGSYTF
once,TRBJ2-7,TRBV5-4,CASSRPGQGVQQYF
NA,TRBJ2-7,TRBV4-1,CASSSRSYEQYF
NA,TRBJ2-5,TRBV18,CASSPYVNNQETQYF
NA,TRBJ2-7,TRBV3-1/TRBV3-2,CASSQTGGYEQYF
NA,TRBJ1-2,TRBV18,CASSPLPVTEGYGYTF
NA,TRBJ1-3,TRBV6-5,CASSLGHYSGNTIYF
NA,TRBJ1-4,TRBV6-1,CASSEVGGREKLFF
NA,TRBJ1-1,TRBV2,CASRKPGQANTEAFF
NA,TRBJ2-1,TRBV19,CASSIDGALGHNEQFF
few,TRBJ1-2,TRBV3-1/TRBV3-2,CASSRSGPSYGYTF
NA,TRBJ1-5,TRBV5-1,CASSLSGTNNQPQHF
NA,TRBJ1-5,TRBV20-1,CSASVGGRGNQPQHF
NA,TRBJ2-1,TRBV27,CASSYLAELYNEQFF
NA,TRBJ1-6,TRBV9,CASSVGRRQGYSPLHF
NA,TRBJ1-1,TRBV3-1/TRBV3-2,CASSQARVRLNTEAFF
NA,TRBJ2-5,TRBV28,CASSPGLGVETQYF
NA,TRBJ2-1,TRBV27,CASSFGGYNEQFF
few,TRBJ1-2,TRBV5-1,CASSGNRGADGYTF
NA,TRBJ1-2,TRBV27,CASSSDSANYGYTF
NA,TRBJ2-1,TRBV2,CASRAGTGMGPNEQFF